This T cell receptor beta chain was captured by sequencing in a study of OX40 agonist ivuxolimab in advanced cancers. General study points: There were also nonresponders showing low normalized T-cell clonal expansion.

Assay: immunoSEQ multiplex PCR; the TCRdb copy retains only in-frame clones and omits some. The table lists about 44,000 clones, roughly 89% of them singletons. Germline V CDR1 and CDR2: MDHEN, SYDVKM. The V segment lost 7 bases and the J segment 5 bases; nucleotides outside the gene matches: 9. The CDR3 runs to 14 residues. Concerning this clone itself: Its specificity is not known.

This chain joins TRBV28 and TRBJ1-2; 8 bases are a match to TRBD1. The sequence derives from an adult with an advanced solid tumor such as melanoma, head and neck, liver or kidney cancer. This sample comprised CD4+ or CD8+ T cells sorted from blood, obtained in a trial of the OX40 agonist ivuxolimab. CDR3 nucleotide sequence: TGTGCCAGCACTCCGGCAGGGGGCGGGTATGGCTACACCTTC. It specifies CASTPAGGGYGYTF.